Listed below are T cell receptor beta chains from one sample, sequenced in a study of cytomegalovirus exposure and HLA in healthy donors. Here immunoSEQ multiplex PCR was the method, and the copy in TCRdb shows in-frame clones only, minus some. This sample has over 35,000 clones; around 77% occur once, and the top ten carry roughly 1.3%. Sequencing was performed on PBMCs. These receptors all come from a man under 40 in good health and CMV-seronegative. The CDR3 runs from the conserved cysteine through the conserved F or W. Fields, in order: CDR3 protein, CDR3 DNA, V gene, clone size, J gene, D gene. The D gene is left open where the match is weak. Not every row has a clone size; where given, it reads once, few, many or a size class.

CDR3aa: CASSLGTTSGGYNEQFF
CDR3nt: TGTGCCAGCAGCTTAGGGACAACTAGCGGGGGCTACAATGAGCAGTTCTTC
v_gene: TRBV11-3
abundance: .
j_gene: TRBJ2-1
d_gene: TRBD2

CDR3aa: CASSRDYNEQFF
CDR3nt: TGTGCCAGCAGCCGCGATTACAATGAGCAGTTCTTC
v_gene: TRBV5-6
abundance: .
j_gene: TRBJ2-1
d_gene: .

CDR3aa: CASGDIYEKLFF
CDR3nt: TGTGCCAGCGGGGACATATATGAAAAACTGTTTTTT
v_gene: TRBV2
abundance: once
j_gene: TRBJ1-4
d_gene: .

CDR3aa: CASSFGTSHYEQYF
CDR3nt: TGTGCCAGTAGTTTTGGGACTAGTCACTACGAGCAGTACTTC
v_gene: TRBV19
abundance: once
j_gene: TRBJ2-7
d_gene: TRBD2

CDR3aa: CATRPGGESFHYGYTF
CDR3nt: TGTGCCACCAGACCAGGGGGAGAATCCTTTCACTATGGCTACACCTTC
v_gene: TRBV15
abundance: .
j_gene: TRBJ1-2
d_gene: TRBD1

CDR3aa: CASSSRLYYGYTF
CDR3nt: TGTGCCAGCAGCTCAAGACTGTACTATGGCTACACCTTC
v_gene: TRBV11-2
abundance: few
j_gene: TRBJ1-2
d_gene: .

CDR3aa: CASSSGLAGGLVSYNEQFF
CDR3nt: TGTGCCAGCAGCAGTGGACTAGCGGGAGGTTTAGTTTCCTACAATGAGCAGTTCTTC
v_gene: TRBV7-8
abundance: .
j_gene: TRBJ2-1
d_gene: TRBD2

CDR3aa: CASSHQLAGGRYNEQFF
CDR3nt: TGTGCCAGCTCACACCAACTAGCGGGAGGGAGATACAATGAGCAGTTCTTC
v_gene: TRBV18
abundance: .
j_gene: TRBJ2-1
d_gene: TRBD2

CDR3aa: CASSLVGSEQYF
CDR3nt: TGTGCCAGCAGCTTAGTTGGCAGCGAGCAGTACTTC
v_gene: TRBV7-9
abundance: .
j_gene: TRBJ2-7
d_gene: .

CDR3aa: CASTKPDRAIGSSPLHF
CDR3nt: TGTGCCAGCACCAAACCCGACAGGGCCATAGGGAGTTCACCCCTCCACTTT
v_gene: TRBV5-7
abundance: .
j_gene: TRBJ1-6
d_gene: TRBD1

CDR3aa: CASSLIRTGSNEQFF
CDR3nt: TGTGCCAGCAGCTTAATTCGGACAGGGAGCAATGAGCAGTTCTTC
v_gene: TRBV7-3
abundance: .
j_gene: TRBJ2-1
d_gene: TRBD1

CDR3aa: CASSLELVYEQYF
CDR3nt: TGTGCCAGCAGCTTAGAACTAGTCTACGAGCAGTACTTC
v_gene: TRBV7-9
abundance: .
j_gene: TRBJ2-7
d_gene: .

CDR3aa: CASSSERAPSATDTQYF
CDR3nt: TGTGCCAGTAGTTCAGAGCGGGCGCCTAGCGCGACAGATACGCAGTATTTT
v_gene: TRBV19
abundance: once
j_gene: TRBJ2-3
d_gene: .

CDR3aa: CSASLTSGYTF
CDR3nt: TGCAGTGCTAGCCTCACCAGTGGCTACACCTTC
v_gene: TRBV20-1
abundance: few
j_gene: TRBJ1-2
d_gene: .

CDR3aa: CASSLRQGSGNTIYF
CDR3nt: TGTGCCAGCAGCTTACGTCAGGGCTCTGGAAACACCATATATTTT
v_gene: TRBV7-9
abundance: .
j_gene: TRBJ1-3
d_gene: .

CDR3aa: CASSFGNTGTGETQYF
CDR3nt: TGCGCCAGCAGCTTTGGGAATACAGGCACGGGAGAGACCCAGTACTTC
v_gene: TRBV5-1
abundance: .
j_gene: TRBJ2-5
d_gene: .

CDR3aa: CASSVDQGTYEQYF
CDR3nt: TGTGCCAGCAGCGTAGATCAGGGTACCTACGAGCAGTACTTC
v_gene: TRBV9
abundance: .
j_gene: TRBJ2-7
d_gene: .

CDR3aa: CASSPRDSTGGELFF
CDR3nt: TGTGCCAGCAGCCCCCGGGACTCTACGGGGGGGGAGCTGTTTTTT
v_gene: TRBV11-2
abundance: .
j_gene: TRBJ2-2
d_gene: .

CDR3aa: CAISARYEQFF
CDR3nt: TGTGCCATCAGTGCTAGGTATGAGCAGTTCTTC
v_gene: TRBV10-3
abundance: .
j_gene: TRBJ2-1
d_gene: .

CDR3aa: CASSLDLVRIMNTEAFF
CDR3nt: TGTGCCAGCAGCTTAGATCTTGTCAGGATCATGAACACTGAAGCTTTCTTT
v_gene: TRBV11-2
abundance: .
j_gene: TRBJ1-1
d_gene: .

CDR3aa: CASSTRDFYEQYF
CDR3nt: TGTGCCAGCAGCACCCGGGACTTTTACGAGCAGTACTTC
v_gene: TRBV5-8
abundance: .
j_gene: TRBJ2-7
d_gene: .

CDR3aa: CASSQGLAGEGEQYF
CDR3nt: TGTGCCAGCAGCCAAGGACTAGCGGGAGAGGGCGAGCAGTACTTC
v_gene: TRBV11-3
abundance: .
j_gene: TRBJ2-7
d_gene: TRBD2

CDR3aa: CASSRLAGGYNEQFF
CDR3nt: TGTGCCAGCAGCCGTTTAGCGGGAGGCTACAATGAGCAGTTCTTC
v_gene: TRBV11-2
abundance: .
j_gene: TRBJ2-1
d_gene: TRBD2

CDR3aa: CASSGKQGIFQPQHF
CDR3nt: TGTGCCAGTAGTGGTAAACAGGGGATCTTTCAGCCCCAGCATTTT
v_gene: TRBV19
abundance: .
j_gene: TRBJ1-5
d_gene: TRBD1

CDR3aa: CASSFLSSTDTQYF
CDR3nt: TGTGCCAGCAGCTTCCTGTCTAGCACAGATACGCAGTATTTT
v_gene: TRBV7-9
abundance: few
j_gene: TRBJ2-3
d_gene: .

CDR3aa: CASSTGQGYYGYTF
CDR3nt: TGTGCCAGCAGCACCGGACAGGGGTACTATGGCTACACCTTC
v_gene: TRBV5-4
abundance: .
j_gene: TRBJ1-2
d_gene: TRBD1

CDR3aa: CASSLAYPKRQASTDTQYF
CDR3nt: TGTGCCAGCAGCTTAGCTTACCCAAAGAGACAGGCTTCCACAGATACGCAGTATTTT
v_gene: TRBV7-9
abundance: .
j_gene: TRBJ2-3
d_gene: .

CDR3aa: CAWSGTGGMNTEALF
CDR3nt: TGTGCCTGGAGTGGCACAGGGGGAATGAACACTGAAGCTCTCTTT
v_gene: TRBV30
abundance: .
j_gene: TRBJ1-1
d_gene: TRBD1

CDR3aa: CAWGAGGNQETQYF
CDR3nt: TGTGCCTGGGGAGCGGGAGGAAACCAAGAGACCCAGTACTTC
v_gene: TRBV30
abundance: .
j_gene: TRBJ2-5
d_gene: TRBD2

CDR3aa: CASSTGSTNEKLFF
CDR3nt: TGTGCCAGCAGCACAGGGTCAACTAATGAAAAACTGTTTTTT
v_gene: TRBV6-1
abundance: once
j_gene: TRBJ1-4
d_gene: .

CDR3aa: CASSSGLSTDTQYF
CDR3nt: TGTGCCAGCAGCTCCGGTCTTAGCACAGATACGCAGTATTTT
v_gene: TRBV7-3
abundance: .
j_gene: TRBJ2-3
d_gene: .

CDR3aa: CASSQSPLGGGSGNTIYF
CDR3nt: TGCGCCAGCAGTCAATCGCCCCTGGGCGGAGGCTCTGGAAACACCATATATTTT
v_gene: TRBV23-1
abundance: .
j_gene: TRBJ1-3
d_gene: .

CDR3aa: CASSLSGGRETQYF
CDR3nt: TGTGCCAGCAGTTTATCAGGGGGCCGGGAGACCCAGTACTTC
v_gene: TRBV28
abundance: .
j_gene: TRBJ2-5
d_gene: TRBD1

CDR3aa: CASSSGTSGSWTDTQYF
CDR3nt: TGTGCCAGCAGTTCCGGGACTAGCGGGAGTTGGACAGATACGCAGTATTTT
v_gene: TRBV5-4
abundance: few
j_gene: TRBJ2-3
d_gene: TRBD2

CDR3aa: CASSQYSYNEQFF
CDR3nt: TGTGCCAGCAGTCAGTACTCCTACAATGAGCAGTTCTTC
v_gene: TRBV6-5
abundance: .
j_gene: TRBJ2-1
d_gene: .

CDR3aa: CASSPLNRDRGNTEAFF
CDR3nt: TGTGCCAGCTCACCCCTGAACCGGGACAGGGGGAACACTGAAGCTTTCTTT
v_gene: TRBV18
abundance: few
j_gene: TRBJ1-1
d_gene: TRBD1

CDR3aa: CATARGQGNTEAFF
CDR3nt: TGTGCCACCGCCAGGGGGCAGGGGAACACTGAAGCTTTCTTT
v_gene: TRBV2
abundance: .
j_gene: TRBJ1-1
d_gene: TRBD1

CDR3aa: CASGGTATNEKLFF
CDR3nt: TGTGCCAGCGGGGGGACAGCAACTAATGAAAAACTGTTTTTT
v_gene: TRBV28
abundance: .
j_gene: TRBJ1-4
d_gene: TRBD1

CDR3aa: CASSQGLVEYNEQFF
CDR3nt: TGTGCCAGCAGCCAAGGTTTGGTCGAGTACAATGAGCAGTTCTTC
v_gene: TRBV14
abundance: .
j_gene: TRBJ2-1
d_gene: .

CDR3aa: CASSQRTGGAETQYF
CDR3nt: TGTGCCAGCAGTCAGAGGACAGGGGGCGCAGAGACCCAGTACTTC
v_gene: TRBV28
abundance: .
j_gene: TRBJ2-5
d_gene: TRBD1

CDR3aa: CAWRDRDRQATYNSPLHF
CDR3nt: TGTGCCTGGAGAGACAGGGACAGACAGGCCACCTATAATTCACCCCTCCACTTT
v_gene: TRBV30
abundance: once
j_gene: TRBJ1-6
d_gene: TRBD1

CDR3aa: CASSFRDSNYGYTF
CDR3nt: TGTGCCAGCAGCTTCCGGGACAGTAACTATGGCTACACCTTC
v_gene: TRBV7-2
abundance: .
j_gene: TRBJ1-2
d_gene: TRBD1

CDR3aa: CASSLPIAGRETQYF
CDR3nt: TGCGCCAGCAGCCTTCCCATAGCGGGACGGGAGACCCAGTACTTC
v_gene: TRBV10-2
abundance: .
j_gene: TRBJ2-5
d_gene: TRBD2

CDR3aa: CAWSTPRGQGYYSNQPQHF
CDR3nt: TGTGCCTGGAGTACCCCGCGAGGACAGGGATACTATAGCAATCAGCCCCAGCATTTT
v_gene: TRBV30
abundance: .
j_gene: TRBJ1-5
d_gene: TRBD1

CDR3aa: CASGSYSGANVLTF
CDR3nt: TGTGCCAGCGGCTCGTACTCTGGGGCCAACGTCCTGACTTTC
v_gene: TRBV28
abundance: .
j_gene: TRBJ2-6
d_gene: .

CDR3aa: CASSPGSMGAENEQFF
CDR3nt: TGTGCCAGCTCACCAGGTAGCATGGGGGCTGAAAATGAGCAGTTCTTC
v_gene: TRBV18
abundance: .
j_gene: TRBJ2-1
d_gene: .

CDR3aa: CASRLAYRGYTF
CDR3nt: TGTGCAAGTCGCTTAGCGTATAGAGGCTACACCTTC
v_gene: TRBV12-2
abundance: .
j_gene: TRBJ1-2
d_gene: .

CDR3aa: CASSVTSGVGSYEQYF
CDR3nt: TGTGCCAGCAGCGTGACTTCAGGGGTTGGGTCCTACGAGCAGTACTTC
v_gene: TRBV9
abundance: .
j_gene: TRBJ2-7
d_gene: .

CDR3aa: CAMRQQTSGNTIYF
CDR3nt: TGTGCCATGAGACAGCAGACCTCTGGAAACACCATATATTTT
v_gene: TRBV10-3
abundance: few
j_gene: TRBJ1-3
d_gene: .

CDR3aa: CASSYRGRGESPLHF
CDR3nt: TGTGCCAGCAGTTACCGGGGCAGGGGCGAATCACCCCTCCACTTT
v_gene: TRBV6-5
abundance: .
j_gene: TRBJ1-6
d_gene: .

CDR3aa: CAGGAVVPHEQYF
CDR3nt: TGTGCCGGGGGGGCCGTCGTCCCCCACGAGCAGTACTTC
v_gene: TRBV6-9
abundance: .
j_gene: TRBJ2-7
d_gene: .

CDR3aa: CASSLTVVTDTQYF
CDR3nt: TGTGCCAGCAGTTTAACAGTGGTCACAGATACGCAGTATTTT
v_gene: TRBV27
abundance: .
j_gene: TRBJ2-3
d_gene: .

CDR3aa: CASSQDQGSGSYEQYF
CDR3nt: TGCGCCAGCAGCCAAGATCAGGGTAGCGGGAGTTACGAGCAGTACTTC
v_gene: TRBV4-3
abundance: .
j_gene: TRBJ2-7
d_gene: TRBD2

CDR3aa: CASSLGTVNSPLHF
CDR3nt: TGCGCCAGCAGCTTGGGGACAGTTAATTCACCCCTCCACTTT
v_gene: TRBV5-1
abundance: .
j_gene: TRBJ1-6
d_gene: .

CDR3aa: CASSSQGTSGSYNEQFF
CDR3nt: TGTGCCAGCAGTTCCCAAGGGACTAGCGGCTCCTACAATGAGCAGTTCTTC
v_gene: TRBV28
abundance: .
j_gene: TRBJ2-1
d_gene: TRBD2